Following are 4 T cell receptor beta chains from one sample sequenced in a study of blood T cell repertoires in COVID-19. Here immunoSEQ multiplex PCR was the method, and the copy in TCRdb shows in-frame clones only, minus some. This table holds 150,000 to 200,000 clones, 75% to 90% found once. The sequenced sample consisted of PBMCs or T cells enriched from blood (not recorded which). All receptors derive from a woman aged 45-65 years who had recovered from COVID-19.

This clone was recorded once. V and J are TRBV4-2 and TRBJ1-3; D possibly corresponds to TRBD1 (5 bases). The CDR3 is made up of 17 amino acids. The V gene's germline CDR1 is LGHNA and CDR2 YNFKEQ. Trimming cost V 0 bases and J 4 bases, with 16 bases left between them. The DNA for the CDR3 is TGTGCCAGCAGCCAAGAAGGGACTGGGGACCGAGGAAACACCATATATTTT. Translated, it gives CASSQEGTGDRGNTIYF.

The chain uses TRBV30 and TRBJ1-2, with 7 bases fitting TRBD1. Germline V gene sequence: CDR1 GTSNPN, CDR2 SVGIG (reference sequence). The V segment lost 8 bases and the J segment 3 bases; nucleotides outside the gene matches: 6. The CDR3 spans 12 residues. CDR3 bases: TGTGCCACAGAGGGGGCCCACTATGGCTACACCTTC. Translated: CATEGAHYGYTF. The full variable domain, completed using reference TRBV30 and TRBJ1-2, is SQTIHQWPATLVQPVGSPLSLECTVEGTSNPNLYWYRQAAGRGLQLLFYSVGIGQISSEVPQNLSASRPQDRQFILSSKKLLLSDSGFYLCATEGAHYGYTFGSGTRLTVV.

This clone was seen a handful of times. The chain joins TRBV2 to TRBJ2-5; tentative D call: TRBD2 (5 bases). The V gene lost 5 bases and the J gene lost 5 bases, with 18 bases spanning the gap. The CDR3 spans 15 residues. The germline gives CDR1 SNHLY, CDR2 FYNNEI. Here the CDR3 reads CASSPRDPPGETQYF. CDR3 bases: TGTGCCAGCAGTCCCCGGGATCCCCCGGGGGAGACCCAGTACTTC.

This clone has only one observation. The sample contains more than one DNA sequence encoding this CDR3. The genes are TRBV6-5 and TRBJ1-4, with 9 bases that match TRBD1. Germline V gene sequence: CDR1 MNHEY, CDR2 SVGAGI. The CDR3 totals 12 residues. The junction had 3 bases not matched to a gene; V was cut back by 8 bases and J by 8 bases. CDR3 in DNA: TGTGCCAGCGGGACAGGGCGAGAAAAACTGTTTTTT. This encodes CASGTGREKLFF.